This T cell receptor (beta chain) was captured by sequencing in a study of shared clonotypes between healthy human individuals. Overall study: Per donor, three plates held CD4 naive cells, three held CD4 memory, two held CD8 naive and one held CD8 memory. Points from the study as a whole: Non-shared clonotypes had lower generation probabilities than those shared by all four donors.

Comment on this clone: Its antigen is not identified.

The germline V gene encodes CDR1 SGDLS and CDR2 YYNGEE. The CDR3 has 14 residues. Trimming removed 6 bases from V and 4 bases from J; junction bases left unmatched: 6. Profiled with immunoSEQ multiplex PCR; TCRdb holds only in-frame clones, not every one. Of approximately 2.3 million clones listed, over 85% are singletons. Division of CD4+ cells produced a CD45RA+ naive subset and a CD45RA-negative memory subset. The chain carries TRBV9 and TRBJ2-1; 8 bases map to TRBD2. The clonotype comes from a young man in good health. Some clones in this sample may be carry-over from other donors' samples. The sample comprised naive CD4+ T cells from PBMCs. The sample's subset: CD45RA+ positively selected. The CDR3 DNA reads TGTGCCAGCACCAAGGGGACTAGTTACAATGAGCAGTTCTTC. It is translated as CASTKGTSYNEQFF.